This T cell receptor (beta chain) was identified in a study of T-cell reconstitution after alpha-beta-depleted transplantation in children. Whole-study findings and limits: Newly produced T cells mostly accounted for T-cell counts and diversity one year post-transplant.

CDR3 length: 11 amino acids. CDR1 DFQATT and CDR2 SNEGSKA come from the germline V gene (reference sequence). Details on this clonotype: Its antigen is not identified. A read error may account for a junction end that differs from germline.

Unique molecular identifiers were incorporated into the prepared TCRbeta library. TCRdb re-called the PCR reads with MiXCR, one entry per CDR3 protein. The sample records 75,000 to 80,000 distinct CDR3 sequences, 15% to 20% being singletons. The sequencing here drew on PBMCs, mostly from graft donor cells, taken 360 days after TCRalphabeta/CD19-depleted stem cell transplant. This TCR was recovered from a male patient aged 2-10 years who had a stem cell transplant for acute lymphoblastic leukemia, so the T cells may come from the graft donor. J is TRBJ2-1 and V is TRBV20-1, with D possibly TRBD2 on 6 matching bases. The CDR3 nucleotides are TGCAGTGCTAGAGATCAGGCCCAAGGGACTTTC. Its translation is CSARDQAQGTF.